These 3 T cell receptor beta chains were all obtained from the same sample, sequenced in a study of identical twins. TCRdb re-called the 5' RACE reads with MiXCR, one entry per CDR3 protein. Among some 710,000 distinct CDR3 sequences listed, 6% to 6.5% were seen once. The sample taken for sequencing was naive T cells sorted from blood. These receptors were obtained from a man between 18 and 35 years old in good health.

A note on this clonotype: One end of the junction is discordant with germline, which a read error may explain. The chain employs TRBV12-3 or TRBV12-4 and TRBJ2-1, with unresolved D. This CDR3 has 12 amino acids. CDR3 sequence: CASSLWRNEQIF. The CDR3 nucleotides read TGTGCCAGCAGTTTATGGCGGAATGAGCAGATCTTC.

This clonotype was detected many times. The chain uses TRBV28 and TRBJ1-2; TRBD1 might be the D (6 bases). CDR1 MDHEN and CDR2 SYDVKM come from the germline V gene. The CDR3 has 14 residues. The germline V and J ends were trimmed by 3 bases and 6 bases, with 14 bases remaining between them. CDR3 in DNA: TGTGCCAGCAGTTTGTTCACAGGGTTCAATGGCTACACCTTC. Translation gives CASSLFTGFNGYTF.

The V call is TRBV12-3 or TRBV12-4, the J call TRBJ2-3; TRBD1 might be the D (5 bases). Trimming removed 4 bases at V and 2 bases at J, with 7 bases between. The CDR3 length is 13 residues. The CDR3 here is CASSSTVTDTQYF. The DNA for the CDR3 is TGTGCCAGCAGTTCGACAGTCACAGATACGCAGTATTTT.